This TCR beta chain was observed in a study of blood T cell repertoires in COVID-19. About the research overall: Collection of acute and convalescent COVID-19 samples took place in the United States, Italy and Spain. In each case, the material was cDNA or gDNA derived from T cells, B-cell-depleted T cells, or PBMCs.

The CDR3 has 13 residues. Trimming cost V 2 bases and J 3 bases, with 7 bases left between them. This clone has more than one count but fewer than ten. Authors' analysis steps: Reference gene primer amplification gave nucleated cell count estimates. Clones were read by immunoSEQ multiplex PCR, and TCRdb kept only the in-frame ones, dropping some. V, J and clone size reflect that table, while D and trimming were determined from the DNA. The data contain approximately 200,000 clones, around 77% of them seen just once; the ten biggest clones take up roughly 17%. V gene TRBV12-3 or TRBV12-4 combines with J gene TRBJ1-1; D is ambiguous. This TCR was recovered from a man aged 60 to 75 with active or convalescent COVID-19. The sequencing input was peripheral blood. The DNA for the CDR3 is TGTGCCAGCAGTTTACACATGGACACTGAAGCTTTCTTT. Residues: CASSLHMDTEAFF.